This TCR beta chain was retrieved from a study of cytomegalovirus exposure and HLA in healthy donors. At the level of the study: As released early, the data held roughly 85 million unique TCRs from HLA-typed donors.

General study points: Later analysis placed DRB1 highest and HLA-C lowest in TCR association rates, which differed by HLA locus. Equally common other TCR beta chains were less clonally expanded than HLA-associated ones, a later analysis found.

This clone was recorded a few times. The antigen remains unidentified. The PCR ran on 60 Vbeta and 13 Jbeta primers. TCRdb's table, derived via immunoSEQ multiplex PCR, lists solely in-frame clones and lacks some. The profile covers about 97,000 clones, with 70% to 80% appearing a single time and under 4% taken by the ten largest. Sequenced: PBMCs. The source of this sequence is a male donor in good health and CMV-seropositive.

CDR3 in DNA: TGTGCCAGCAGCCCCGGGGGGGGCTCTATGTATGGCTACACCTTC. Protein sequence: CASSPGGGSMYGYTF. The V call is TRBV9, the J call TRBJ1-2; D perhaps matches TRBD1 (6 bases). Germline V gene data show CDR1 as SGDLS and CDR2 as YYNGEE. Trimming left V 4 bases short and J 5 bases short, with 18 bases between. This CDR3 is built from 15 residues.